The 9 T cell receptor beta chains listed next were all sequenced from one sample in a study of blood T cell repertoires in COVID-19. Generated by immunoSEQ multiplex PCR, the TCRdb table keeps only in-frame clones and is missing some. The sample has approximately 240,000 clones; 80% to 90% are singletons. Sequencing was performed on peripheral blood. These receptors came from a woman older than 75 with active or convalescent COVID-19.

The chain carries TRBV7-2 and TRBJ2-3; TRBD2 aligns across 10 bases. V shed 5 bases, J shed 4 bases, and the junction held 3 bases outside the gene matches. Germline CDR1 SGHTA, CDR2 FQGNSA. CDR3 size: 14 residues. The chain's CDR3 is CASSPGTSADTQYF. The CDR3 DNA reads TGTGCCAGCAGCCCAGGGACTAGCGCAGATACGCAGTATTTT.

DNA of the CDR3: TGTGCCAGCAGTCCCGCAAGGGGGTGGACAGGCGGCGAGCAGTACTTC. Its translation is CASSPARGWTGGEQYF. The rearrangement links TRBV27 to TRBJ2-7, with TRBD1 identical over 7 bases. Trimming took 5 bases from V and 6 from J; bases not matched to a gene: 16. Germline V lookup: CDR1 MNHEY, CDR2 SMNVEV (reference sequence). The CDR3 covers 16 residues.

The rearrangement uses TRBV4-1 and TRBJ2-5; 11 bases are a match to TRBD2. V was pared by 0 bases and J by 1 base, with 4 bases of the junction left unmatched. Germline values: CDR1 MGHRA, CDR2 YSYEKL. This CDR3 contains 17 residues. The CDR3 region has the DNA TGCGCCAGCAGCCAAGATCTAGCGGGGGGTGGCCAAGAGACCCAGTACTTC. Its translation is CASSQDLAGGGQETQYF.

The chain combines TRBV19 with TRBJ2-7; D remains unclear. Trimming pared 2 bases from V and 5 bases from J, leaving 4 bases between. There are 11 residues in the CDR3. CDR1 and CDR2 from the germline V gene are LNHDA and SQIVND (reference sequence). This CDR3 is CASSISNEQYF. CDR3 DNA: TGTGCCAGTAGTATATCTAACGAGCAGTACTTC.

The CDR3 nucleotides are TGCGCCAGCAGCCAATCGGCCAGGGGGCAGGTTCGTTCCTACGAGCAGTACTTC. It codes for CASSQSARGQVRSYEQYF. The rearrangement links TRBV4-1 to TRBJ2-7; 8 bases line up with TRBD1. Germline assignment: CDR1 MGHRA and CDR2 YSYEKL. This CDR3 has 18 residues. The V and J ends lost 2 bases and 1 base, in that order; junction bases with no gene match: 13.

The chain employs TRBV7-2 and TRBJ2-5; 8 positions agree with TRBD2. The V gene's germline CDR1 is SGHTA and CDR2 FQGNSA. This CDR3 has 15 residues. After removal of 2 bases from V and 7 bases from J, the junction contained 9 bases not matched to a gene. Here the CDR3 reads CASSLFALAGGTQYF. The CDR3 DNA reads TGTGCCAGCAGCTTATTCGCCCTAGCGGGCGGGACCCAGTACTTC.

The CDR3 loop reads CASSRTAGANEQYF. CDR3 nucleotides: TGTGCCAGCAGCCGTACTGCGGGAGCCAACGAGCAGTACTTC. V usage is TRBV5-8 and J usage is TRBJ2-7; 7 positions match TRBD2. Germline V gene data show CDR1 as SGHTS and CDR2 as YDEGEE. J gave up 5 bases and V 4 bases, and 9 bases lay outside the gene matches. The CDR3 length is 14 residues.

The chain uses TRBV4-2 and TRBJ2-1, with a possible D match to TRBD2 (5 bases). Germline values: CDR1 LGHNA, CDR2 YNFKEQ. Trimming pared 3 bases from V and 7 bases from J, leaving 7 bases between. The CDR3 consists of 12 residues. CDR3 coding DNA: TGTGCCAGCAGCCATAGCGTGAATGAGCAGTTCTTC. Translating gives CASSHSVNEQFF.

This chain joins TRBV11-3 and TRBJ2-5; the match to TRBD1 covers 7 bases. The CDR3 runs 13 residues. V shed 6 bases, J shed 2 bases, and the junction held 3 bases outside the gene matches. The germline V gene has CDR1 SGHNT and CDR2 YENEEA. CDR3 sequence reads: CASRMGQQETQYF. Written as DNA, the CDR3 is TGTGCCAGCAGGATGGGACAGCAAGAGACCCAGTACTTC. Based on the CDR3 plus reference TRBV11-3 and TRBJ2-5, the full variable domain is EAGVVQSPRYKIIEKKQPVAFWCNPISGHNTLYWYLQNLGQGPELLIRYENEEAVDDSQLPKDRFSAERLKGVDSTLKIQPAELGDSAVYLCASRMGQQETQYFGPGTRLLVL.